The rows below give T cell receptor beta chains drawn from one sample of a study of T cell repertoires in cytomegalovirus infection. TCRdb re-analysed the reads in MiXCR, keeping a single row per CDR3 protein. This table has around 740,000 distinct CDR3 sequences, 35% appearing once. Input material: PBMCs. Every receptor here comes from a human donor in good health (CMV status not recorded). Some clones in this sample may be carry-over from other donors' samples. CDR3s include the opening cysteine and the closing phenylalanine or tryptophan. A D gene is named only where the DNA matches it firmly. The size entry is marked missing in some rows and otherwise reads once, few, many or a size class.

d_gene | j_gene | abundance | v_gene | CDR3aa | CDR3nt
TRBD1 | TRBJ1-5 | - | TRBV28 | CASSSPDRGHNQPQHF | TGTGCCAGCAGTTCCCCCGACAGGGGTCACAATCAGCCCCAGCATTTT
- | TRBJ1-3 | many | TRBV30 | CAWSVKGGSSGNTIYF | TGTGCCTGGAGTGTAAAGGGCGGGAGCTCTGGAAACACCATATATTTT
TRBD1 | TRBJ1-5 | - | TRBV19 | CASSSRDRGLQPQHF | TGTGCCAGTTCTTCCCGGGACAGGGGGCTTCAGCCCCAGCATTTT
TRBD1 | TRBJ1-2 | many | TRBV7-3 | CASSLGQGFYGYTF | TGTGCCAGCAGCTTGGGACAGGGGTTCTATGGCTACACCTTC
- | TRBJ1-1 | - | TRBV10-3 | CAILNSVNTEAFF | TGTGCCATCTTAAACTCAGTGAACACTGAAGCTTTCTTT
- | TRBJ2-5 | few | TRBV27 | CASSSGWGETQYF | TGTGCCAGCAGTTCGGGCTGGGGGGAGACCCAGTACTTC
- | TRBJ1-2 | few | TRBV2 | CASREIYYGYTF | TGTGCCAGCAGAGAGATTTACTATGGCTACACCTTC
- | TRBJ1-4 | few | TRBV5-1 | CASSLGRSTNEKLFF | TGCGCCAGCAGCTTGGGAAGGTCAACTAATGAAAAACTGTTTTTT
- | TRBJ1-3 | few | TRBV7-2 | CASSPMLEGSGNTIYF | TGTGCCAGCAGCCCAATGTTGGAGGGTTCGGGAAACACCATATATTTT
- | TRBJ1-3 | few | TRBV4-1 | CASNFDPNSGNTIYF | TGCGCCAGCAACTTCGACCCCAACTCTGGAAACACCATATATTTT
- | TRBJ2-1 | - | TRBV7-3 | CASSSGGAGYNEQFF | TGTGCCAGCAGCAGTGGGGGGGCGGGATACAATGAGCAGTTCTTC
- | TRBJ2-3 | - | TRBV4-2 | CASSQDLTTDTQYF | TGTGCCAGCAGCCAAGATCTTACCACAGATACGCAGTATTTT
TRBD1 | TRBJ1-5 | few | TRBV11-1 | CASSLDDRGTQPQHF | TGTGCCAGCAGCTTAGACGACAGGGGGACTCAGCCCCAGCATTTT
- | TRBJ1-5 | - | TRBV6-5 | CASSYSTGSKPQHF | TGTGCCAGCAGTTACTCGACGGGATCGAAGCCCCAGCATTTT
TRBD2 | TRBJ2-1 | few | TRBV6-5 | CASSYSNLGGNEQFF | TGTGCCAGCAGTTACTCGAATCTGGGGGGGAATGAGCAGTTCTTC
- | TRBJ2-2 | - | TRBV6-1 | CASSETSNTGELFF | TGTGCCAGCAGTGAAACTAGTAACACCGGGGAGCTGTTTTTT
- | TRBJ2-5 | - | TRBV7-9 | CASSLRSAQVETQYF | TGTGCCAGCAGCTTAAGATCCGCTCAAGTGGAGACCCAGTACTTC
TRBD1 | TRBJ1-1 | many | TRBV12-3/TRBV12-4 | CASSGQGHTEAFF | TGTGCCAGCTCTGGACAGGGACACACTGAAGCTTTCTTT
TRBD1 | TRBJ2-7 | - | TRBV6-5 | CASSSFLGTDYEQYF | TGTGCCAGCAGTTCCTTCCTCGGGACAGATTACGAGCAGTACTTC
TRBD2 | TRBJ2-7 | - | TRBV20-1 | CSARTHYSGKEQYF | TGCAGTGCCCGAACCCACTATAGCGGGAAGGAGCAGTACTTC
TRBD1 | TRBJ2-3 | few | TRBV28 | CASRKGAGRAPDTQYF | TGTGCCAGCAGGAAGGGGGCGGGCAGGGCGCCAGATACGCAGTATTTT
- | TRBJ2-1 | once | TRBV24-1 | CATSETNPTSEQFF | TGTGCCACCAGTGAGACGAACCCCACATCTGAGCAGTTCTTC
- | TRBJ1-1 | - | TRBV12-3/TRBV12-4 | CASISTVTTEAFF | TGTGCCAGCATATCGACAGTTACCACTGAAGCTTTCTTT
TRBD1 | TRBJ1-3 | few | TRBV6-6 | CASSYSTGAPNTIYF | TGTGCCAGCAGTTACTCGACAGGGGCTCCAAACACCATATATTTT
- | TRBJ2-7 | - | TRBV28 | CASSLGPTSYEQYF | TGTGCCAGCAGCCTCGGACCTACTTCCTACGAGCAGTACTTC
TRBD1 | TRBJ1-4 | few | TRBV7-9 | CASSLEGQGSEKLFF | TGTGCCAGCAGCTTAGAGGGACAGGGGAGTGAAAAACTGTTTTTT
- | TRBJ2-7 | few | TRBV7-9 | CASSLPGQYHEQYF | TGTGCCAGCAGCTTACCGGGACAATACCACGAGCAGTACTTC
- | TRBJ1-1 | - | TRBV10-2 | CASSYLVGDRAFF | TGCGCCAGCAGCTACTTGGTGGGGGATCGAGCTTTCTTT
- | TRBJ2-1 | few | TRBV4-1 | CASSLVGVAYNEQFF | TGCGCCAGCAGCCTTGTCGGAGTGGCCTACAATGAGCAGTTCTTC
- | TRBJ2-5 | - | TRBV11-2 | CASSVDHEETQYF | TGTGCCAGCAGCGTTGACCACGAAGAGACCCAGTACTTC
- | TRBJ2-7 | few | TRBV28 | CGASKLREQYF | TGTGGGGCCAGCAAACTACGAGAGCAGTACTTC
- | TRBJ2-5 | few | TRBV7-2 | CASSLRSGRETQYF | TGTGCCAGCAGCTTAAGGTCAGGGCGAGAGACCCAGTACTTC
- | TRBJ1-6 | - | TRBV19 | CASRRDTYNSPLHF | TGTGCCAGTAGGCGGGACACGTATAATTCACCCCTCCACTTT
- | TRBJ1-3 | - | TRBV6-5 | CASSYSIPPGGTGNTIYF | TGTGCCAGCAGTTACTCGATACCGCCCGGGGGAACTGGAAACACCATATATTTT
- | TRBJ2-5 | - | TRBV7-9 | CASSFVGASETQYF | TGTGCCAGCAGCTTTGTGGGGGCTTCAGAGACCCAGTACTTC
TRBD1 | TRBJ1-6 | - | TRBV11-2 | CASSTRQGDLRSPLHF | TGTGCCAGCAGCACTCGACAGGGAGATTTACGGTCACCCCTCCACTTT
TRBD1 | TRBJ2-1 | - | TRBV12-3/TRBV12-4 | CASSLGTGVNEQCF | TGTGCCAGCAGTTTAGGGACAGGGGTGAATGAGCAGTGCTTC
- | TRBJ2-5 | once | TRBV15 | CATSRGPLARMKGDQETQYF | TGTGCCACCAGCAGAGGTCCCCTAGCCAGGATGAAAGGAGACCAAGAGACCCAGTACTTC
TRBD1 | TRBJ1-1 | few | TRBV7-8 | CASSLVTTGGLSEAFF | TGTGCCAGCAGCTTAGTCACGACAGGGGGCCTGTCTGAAGCTTTCTTT
- | TRBJ2-7 | - | TRBV20-1 | CSARDVTGNEQYF | TGCAGTGCTAGAGATGTAACAGGGAACGAGCAGTACTTC
TRBD2 | TRBJ2-2 | few | TRBV5-4 | CASSPAGRNTGELFF | TGTGCCAGCAGCCCAGCGGGACGGAACACCGGGGAGCTGTTTTTT
TRBD1 | TRBJ1-6 | - | TRBV6-1 | CASSYPGGQGNSPLHF | TGTGCCAGCAGTTACCCCGGAGGACAGGGTAATTCACCCCTCCACTTT
- | TRBJ2-7 | - | TRBV28 | CASTRHPYEQYF | TGTGCCAGCACTAGGCATCCGTACGAGCAGTACTTC
- | TRBJ2-1 | - | TRBV10-3 | CAISGDYVNNEQFF | TGTGCCATCAGTGGGGATTATGTGAACAATGAGCAGTTCTTC
TRBD1 | TRBJ1-1 | - | TRBV7-2 | CASSRYFNRGGNTEAFF | TGTGCCAGCAGCCGATATTTTAACAGGGGTGGGAACACTGAAGCTTTCTTT
- | TRBJ1-2 | - | TRBV24-1 | CATFEATGYGYTF | TGTGCCACGTTCGAGGCAACGGGCTATGGCTACACCTTC
TRBD1 | TRBJ1-2 | few | TRBV27 | CASTNTRGTGESYTF | TGTGCCAGCACCAACACACGTGGGACAGGGGAAAGCTACACCTTC
- | TRBJ2-7 | - | TRBV29-1 | CSVEGGPEQYF | TGCAGCGTTGAAGGAGGGCCCGAGCAGTACTTC